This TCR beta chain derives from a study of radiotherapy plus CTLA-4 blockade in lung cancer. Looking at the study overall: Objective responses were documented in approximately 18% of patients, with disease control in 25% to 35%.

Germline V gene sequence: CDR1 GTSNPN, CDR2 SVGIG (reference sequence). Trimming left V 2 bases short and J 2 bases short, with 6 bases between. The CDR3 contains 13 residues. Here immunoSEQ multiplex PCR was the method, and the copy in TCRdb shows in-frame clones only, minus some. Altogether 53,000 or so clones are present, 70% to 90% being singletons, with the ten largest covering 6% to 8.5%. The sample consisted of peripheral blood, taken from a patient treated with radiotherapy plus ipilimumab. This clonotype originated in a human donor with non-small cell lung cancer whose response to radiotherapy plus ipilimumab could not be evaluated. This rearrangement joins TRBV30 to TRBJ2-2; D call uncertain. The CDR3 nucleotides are TGTGCCTGGAGTCACAGAAACACCGGGGAGCTGTTTTTT. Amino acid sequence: CAWSHRNTGELFF.